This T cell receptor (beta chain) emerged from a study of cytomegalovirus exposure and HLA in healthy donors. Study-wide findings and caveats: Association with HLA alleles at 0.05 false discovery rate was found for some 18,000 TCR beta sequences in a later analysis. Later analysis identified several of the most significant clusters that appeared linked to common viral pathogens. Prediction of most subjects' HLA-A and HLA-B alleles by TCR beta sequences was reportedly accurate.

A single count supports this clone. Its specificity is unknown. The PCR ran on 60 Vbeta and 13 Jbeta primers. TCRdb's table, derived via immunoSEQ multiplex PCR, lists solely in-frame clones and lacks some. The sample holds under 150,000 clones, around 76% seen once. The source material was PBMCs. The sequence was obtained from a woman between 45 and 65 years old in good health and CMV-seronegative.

The CDR3 is CASSAQGGSGGYQYF. DNA for the CDR3: TGTGCCAGCAGCGCACAGGGAGGGTCAGGAGGGTATCAGTACTTC. V gene TRBV5-4 combines with J gene TRBJ2-4; D perhaps matches TRBD2 (7 bases). V lost 4 bases and J lost 12, with 23 bases in between. The V gene's germline CDR1 is SGHNT and CDR2 YYREEE (reference sequence). This CDR3 has 15 amino acids.